Each of the 8 T cell receptor beta chains below was sequenced from the same sample in a study of blood T cell repertoires in COVID-19. The assay was immunoSEQ multiplex PCR, and TCRdb's table has in-frame clones only and misses some. The table includes around 130,000 clones, approximately 83% detected once. The specimen was peripheral blood. The receptors come from a woman between 50 and 59 years old who had recovered from COVID-19.

This sequence joins TRBV28 and TRBJ2-5; 7 nucleotides line up with TRBD1. The CDR3 has 14 residues. Germline V gives CDR1 MDHEN, CDR2 SYDVKM. V trimming: 5 bases; J trimming: 0 bases; junction bases outside the gene matches: 3. Here the CDR3 reads CASSPGQYQETQYF. The DNA of the CDR3 is TGTGCCAGCAGTCCGGGACAGTACCAAGAGACCCAGTACTTC.

A single count supports this clone. The chain joins TRBV28 to TRBJ2-7, with TRBD2 identical over 13 bases. CDR1 is MDHEN and CDR2 is SYDVKM in the germline V gene. J was trimmed by 8 bases and V by 6 bases; bases with no gene match: 7. The CDR3 contains 14 residues. The CDR3 nucleotides read TGTGCCAGCAGCGGACTAGCGGGAGTTGGTAAGCAGTACTTC. This codes for CASSGLAGVGKQYF. Full variable domain (rest looked up from reference TRBV28 and TRBJ2-7): DVKVTQSSRYLVKRTGEKVFLECVQDMDHENMFWYRQDPGLGLRLIYFSYDVKMKEKGDIPEGYSVSREKKERFSLILESASTNQTSMYLCASSGLAGVGKQYFGPGTRLTVT.

This chain links TRBV25-1 with TRBJ1-3, with a possible D match to TRBD1 (5 bases). V lost 1 base and J lost 8, with 12 bases in between. The CDR3 has 14 residues. Germline assignment: CDR1 MGHDK and CDR2 SYGVNS. CDR3 sequence: CASSELGTQYTIYF. In nucleotides, the CDR3 is TGTGCCAGCAGTGAATTAGGGACTCAGTACACCATATATTTT. Variable domain in full (rest from reference TRBV25-1 and TRBJ1-3): EADIYQTPRYLVIGTGKKITLECSQTMGHDKMYWYQQDPGMELHLIHYSYGVNSTEKGDLSSESTVSRIRTEHFPLTLESARPSHTSQYLCASSELGTQYTIYFGEGSWLTVV.

The rearrangement links TRBV23-1 to TRBJ2-1; 15 bases map to TRBD2. TRBV23-1 is known as an ORF, though its function is uncertain. CDR3 length: 22 residues. V was clipped by 6 bases and J by 8 bases; unmatched bases: 26. The CDR3 region is CASSQPRGPLQGLAGGSDEQFF. The CDR3 coding sequence is TGCGCCAGCAGCCAACCACGAGGGCCTTTACAGGGACTAGCGGGAGGTAGCGATGAGCAGTTCTTC.

This clone was recorded only once. The chain has TRBV7-9 and TRBJ1-1; no firm D call. V dropped 3 bases and J dropped 4 bases, with 6 bases sitting between them. CDR1 is SEHNR, CDR2 FQNEAQ, per germline (reference sequence). The CDR3 is made up of 12 amino acids. This CDR3 is CASSFVGTEAFF. The CDR3 coding sequence is TGTGCCAGCAGCTTTGTCGGCACTGAAGCTTTCTTT.

The chain employs TRBV5-4 and TRBJ2-4, with D perhaps TRBD1 (6 bases). The CDR3 consists of 15 residues. Trimming left V 0 bases short and J 2 bases short, with 9 bases between. Germline CDR1 reads SGHNT; CDR2 reads YYREEE (reference sequence). The CDR3 sequence: CASSLGQGTKNIQYF. The CDR3 bases are TGTGCCAGCAGCTTGGGGCAGGGGACCAAAAACATTCAGTACTTC.

This chain connects TRBV19 to TRBJ2-3, with 7 positions matching TRBD2. This CDR3 is built from 17 residues. V was clipped by 3 bases and J by 2 bases; unmatched bases: 11. Germline CDR1 and CDR2: LNHDA and SQIVND (reference sequence). CDR3: CASSIILGGVDTDTQYF. The DNA of the CDR3 is TGTGCCAGTAGTATTATCCTGGGAGGGGTCGACACAGATACGCAGTATTTT.

The chain has TRBV2 and TRBJ2-5, with 11 bases lining up with TRBD1. The ends lost 6 bases at V and 6 bases at J; junction bases unmatched: 3. CDR1 and CDR2 from the germline V gene are SNHLY and FYNNEI. The CDR3 contains 13 residues. CDR3 amino acids: CASRGDRGKTQYF. In nucleotides, the CDR3 is TGTGCCAGCAGGGGGGACAGGGGGAAGACCCAGTACTTC. Full variable domain (remainder filled in from reference TRBV2 and TRBJ2-5): EPEVTQTPSHQVTQMGQEVILRCVPISNHLYFYWYRQILGQKVEFLVSFYNNEISEKSEIFDDQFSVERPDGSNFTLKIRSTKLEDSAMYFCASRGDRGKTQYFGPGTRLLVL.